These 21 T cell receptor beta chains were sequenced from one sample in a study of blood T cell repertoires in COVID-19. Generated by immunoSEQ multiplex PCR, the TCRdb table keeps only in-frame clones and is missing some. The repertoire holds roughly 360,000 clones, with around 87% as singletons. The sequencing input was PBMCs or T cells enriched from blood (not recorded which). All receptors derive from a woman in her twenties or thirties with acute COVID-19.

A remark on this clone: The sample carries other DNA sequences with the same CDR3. The CDR3 here is CASSLTGEQYF. Here the CDR3 DNA reads TGCGCCAGCAGCTTGACGGGCGAGCAGTACTTC. The chain combines TRBV5-1 with TRBJ2-7, with D hard to call. V lost 1 base and J 6 bases, leaving 5 bases between the germline ends. Looked up from germline, CDR1 is SGHRS and CDR2 is YFSETQ. CDR3 length: 11 residues.

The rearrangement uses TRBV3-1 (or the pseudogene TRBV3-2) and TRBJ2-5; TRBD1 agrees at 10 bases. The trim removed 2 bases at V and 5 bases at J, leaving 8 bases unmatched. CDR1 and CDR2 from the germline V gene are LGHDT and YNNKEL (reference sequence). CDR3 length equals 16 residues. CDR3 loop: CASSQSPDRGVETQYF. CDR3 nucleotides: TGTGCCAGCAGCCAAAGCCCGGACAGGGGGGTTGAGACCCAGTACTTC.

The chain's CDR3 is CASSRVPGQGVNQPQHF. The CDR3 DNA reads as TGTGCCAGCAGCCGGGTTCCGGGACAGGGTGTAAATCAGCCCCAGCATTTT. The chain carries TRBV6-2 or TRBV6-3 and TRBJ1-5; 9 bases match TRBD1. Germline CDR1 reads MNHEY; CDR2 reads SVGEGT. Trimming took 6 bases from V and 4 from J; bases not matched to a gene: 13. The CDR3 covers 17 residues.

This CDR3 is CASSSDRVNEKLFF. Here the CDR3 DNA reads TGTGCCAGCAGTTCGGACAGGGTAAACGAAAAACTGTTTTTT. This chain uses TRBV2 with TRBJ1-4; 8 bases align to TRBD1. From germline, CDR1 is SNHLY and CDR2 FYNNEI. J gave up 8 bases and V 5 bases, and 7 bases lay outside the gene matches. There are 14 residues in the CDR3.

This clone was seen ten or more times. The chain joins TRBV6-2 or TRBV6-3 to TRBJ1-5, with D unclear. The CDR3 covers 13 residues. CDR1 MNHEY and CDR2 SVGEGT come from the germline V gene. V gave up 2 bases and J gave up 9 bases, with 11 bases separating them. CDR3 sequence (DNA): TGTGCCAGCAGTTACCGGGTCGGAGTGCCCCAGCATTTT. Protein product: CASSYRVGVPQHF.

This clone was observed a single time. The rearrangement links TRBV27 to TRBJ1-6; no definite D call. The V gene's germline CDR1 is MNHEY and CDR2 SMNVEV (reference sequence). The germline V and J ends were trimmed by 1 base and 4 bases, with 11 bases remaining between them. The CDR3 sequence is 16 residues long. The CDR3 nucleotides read TGTGCCAGCAGTTTATGGAGTACGGCGTATAATTCACCCCTCCACTTT. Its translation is CASSLWSTAYNSPLHF.

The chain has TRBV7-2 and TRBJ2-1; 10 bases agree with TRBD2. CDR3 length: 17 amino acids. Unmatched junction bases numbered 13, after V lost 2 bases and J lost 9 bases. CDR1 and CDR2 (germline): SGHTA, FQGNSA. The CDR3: CASSLTLAGAKGGEQFF. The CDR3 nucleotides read TGTGCCAGCAGCTTAACCCTAGCGGGGGCCAAGGGGGGTGAGCAGTTCTTC.

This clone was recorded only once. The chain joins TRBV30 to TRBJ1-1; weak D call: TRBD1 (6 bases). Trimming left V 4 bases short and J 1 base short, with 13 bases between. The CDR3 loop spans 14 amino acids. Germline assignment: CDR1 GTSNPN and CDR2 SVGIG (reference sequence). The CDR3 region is CAWTREDRNTEAFF. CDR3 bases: TGTGCCTGGACCCGGGAGGACAGGAACACTGAAGCTTTCTTT.

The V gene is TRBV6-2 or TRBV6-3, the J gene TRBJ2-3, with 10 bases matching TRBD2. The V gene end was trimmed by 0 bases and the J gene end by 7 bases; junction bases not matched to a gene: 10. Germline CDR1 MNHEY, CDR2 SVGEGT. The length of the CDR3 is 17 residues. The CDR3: CASSYSGLTSGVNTQYF. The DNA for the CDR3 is TGTGCCAGCAGTTACTCGGGTTTAACTAGCGGGGTCAATACGCAGTATTTT.

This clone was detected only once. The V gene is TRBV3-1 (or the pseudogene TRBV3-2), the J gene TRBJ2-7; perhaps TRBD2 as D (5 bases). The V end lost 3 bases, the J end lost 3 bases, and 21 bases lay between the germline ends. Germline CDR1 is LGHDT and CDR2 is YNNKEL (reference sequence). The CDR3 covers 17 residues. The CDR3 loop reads CASSHENRGRKGYEQYF. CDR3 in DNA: TGTGCCAGCAGCCATGAAAACCGGGGTCGAAAAGGCTACGAGCAGTACTTC.

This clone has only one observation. In nucleotides, the CDR3 is TGCGCCAGCAGCCAATTGAGACAGAGCCACTATGGCTACACCTTC. Translated: CASSQLRQSHYGYTF. The rearrangement joins TRBV4-1 to TRBJ1-2; possible D gene TRBD1, 5 bases. V was pared by 2 bases and J by 3 bases, with 13 bases between. The CDR3 consists of 15 residues. The V gene's germline CDR1 is MGHRA and CDR2 YSYEKL.

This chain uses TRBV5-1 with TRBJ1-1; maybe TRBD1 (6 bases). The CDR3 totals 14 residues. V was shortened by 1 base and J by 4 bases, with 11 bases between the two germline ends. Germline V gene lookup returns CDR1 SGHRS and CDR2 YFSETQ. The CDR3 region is CASSLWGPGTEAFF. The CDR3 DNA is TGCGCCAGCAGCTTGTGGGGGCCGGGCACTGAAGCTTTCTTT.

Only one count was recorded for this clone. The CDR3, as DNA: TGCGCCAGCAGCCCCTCCGGGACAGGGAGATCACCCCTCCACTTT. This encodes CASSPSGTGRSPLHF. V usage is TRBV4-3 and J usage is TRBJ1-6; TRBD1 aligns across 9 bases. Per germline, CDR1 LGHNA and CDR2 YSLEER. The V and J ends lost 4 bases and 10 bases, in that order; junction bases with no gene match: 8. The length of the CDR3 is 15 residues.

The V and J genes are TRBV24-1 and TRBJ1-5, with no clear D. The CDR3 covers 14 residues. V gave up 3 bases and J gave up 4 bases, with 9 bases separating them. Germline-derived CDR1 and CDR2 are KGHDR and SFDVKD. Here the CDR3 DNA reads TGTGCCACCAGTGATGGGCCGACGAATCAGCCCCAGCATTTT. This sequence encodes CATSDGPTNQPQHF.

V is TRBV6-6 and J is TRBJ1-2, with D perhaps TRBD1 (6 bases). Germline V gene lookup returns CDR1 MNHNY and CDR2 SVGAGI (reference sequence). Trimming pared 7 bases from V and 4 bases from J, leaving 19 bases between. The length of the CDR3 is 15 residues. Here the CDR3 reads CASTLEGGGTYGYTF. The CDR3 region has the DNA TGTGCCAGCACCCTAGAGGGGGGGGGAACCTATGGCTACACCTTC.

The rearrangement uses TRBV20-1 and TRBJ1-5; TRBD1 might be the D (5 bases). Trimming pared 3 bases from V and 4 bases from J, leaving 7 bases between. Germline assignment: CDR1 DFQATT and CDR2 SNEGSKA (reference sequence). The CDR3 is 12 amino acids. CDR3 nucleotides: TGCAGTGCTAGTTCAGGGAATCAGCCCCAGCATTTT. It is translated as CSASSGNQPQHF.

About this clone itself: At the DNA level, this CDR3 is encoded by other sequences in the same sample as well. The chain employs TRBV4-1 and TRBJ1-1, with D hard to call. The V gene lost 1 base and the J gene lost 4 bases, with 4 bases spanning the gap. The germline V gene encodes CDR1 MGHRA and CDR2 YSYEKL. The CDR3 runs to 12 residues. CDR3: CASSQGSTEAFF. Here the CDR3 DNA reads TGCGCCAGCAGCCAAGGGAGCACTGAAGCTTTCTTT.

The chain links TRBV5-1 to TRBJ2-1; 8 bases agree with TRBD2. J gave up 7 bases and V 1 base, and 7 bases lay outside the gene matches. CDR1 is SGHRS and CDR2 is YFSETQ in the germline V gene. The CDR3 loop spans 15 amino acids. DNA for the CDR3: TGCGCCAGCAGCTTGATTAGCGGGGTAGTAAATGAGCAGTTCTTC. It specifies CASSLISGVVNEQFF.

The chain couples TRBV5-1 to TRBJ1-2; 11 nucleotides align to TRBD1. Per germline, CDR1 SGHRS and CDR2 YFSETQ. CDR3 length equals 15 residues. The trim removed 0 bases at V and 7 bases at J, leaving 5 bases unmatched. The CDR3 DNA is TGCGCCAGCAGCTTGGAGGGGACAGGGGGAATTGGCTACACCTTC. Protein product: CASSLEGTGGIGYTF.

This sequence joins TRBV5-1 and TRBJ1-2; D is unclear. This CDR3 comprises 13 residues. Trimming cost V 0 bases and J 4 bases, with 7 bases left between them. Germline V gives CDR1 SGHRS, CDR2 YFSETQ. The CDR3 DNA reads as TGCGCCAGCAGCTTGGAGACACCCTATGGCTACACCTTC. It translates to CASSLETPYGYTF. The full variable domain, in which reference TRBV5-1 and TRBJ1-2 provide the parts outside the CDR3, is KAGVTQTPRYLIKTRGQQVTLSCSPISGHRSVSWYQQTPGQGLQFLFEYFSETQRNKGNFPGRFSGRQFSNSRSEMNVSTLELGDSALYLCASSLETPYGYTFGSGTRLTVV.

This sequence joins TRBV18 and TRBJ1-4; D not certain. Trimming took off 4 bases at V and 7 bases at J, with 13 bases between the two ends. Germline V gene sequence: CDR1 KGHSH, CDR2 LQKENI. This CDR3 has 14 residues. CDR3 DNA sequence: TGTGCCAGCTCACAAGTGCAGGAGGGTGAAAAACTGTTTTTT. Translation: CASSQVQEGEKLFF.